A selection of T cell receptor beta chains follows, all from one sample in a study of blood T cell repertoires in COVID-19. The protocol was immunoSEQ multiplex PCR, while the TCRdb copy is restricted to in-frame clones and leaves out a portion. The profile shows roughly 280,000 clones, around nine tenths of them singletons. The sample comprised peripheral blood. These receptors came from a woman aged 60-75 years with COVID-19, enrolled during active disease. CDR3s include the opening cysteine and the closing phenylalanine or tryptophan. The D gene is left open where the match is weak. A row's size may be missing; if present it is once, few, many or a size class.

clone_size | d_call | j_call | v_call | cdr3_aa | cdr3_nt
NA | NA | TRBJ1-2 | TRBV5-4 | CASSLEGIDYGYTF | TGTGCCAGCAGCTTGGAGGGGATCGACTATGGCTACACCTTC
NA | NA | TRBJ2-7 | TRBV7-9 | CASSLPGISSYEQYF | TGTGCCAGCAGCTTGCCCGGGATTTCATCCTACGAGCAGTACTTC
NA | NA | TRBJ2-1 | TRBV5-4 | CASSFRGSYNEQFF | TGTGCCAGCAGCTTTCGCGGTTCCTACAATGAGCAGTTCTTC
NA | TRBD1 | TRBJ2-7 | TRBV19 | CASSIGHGTGTYEQYF | TGTGCCAGTAGTATTGGACACGGGACAGGCACCTACGAGCAGTACTTC
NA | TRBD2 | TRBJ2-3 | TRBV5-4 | CASSSGLAGETDTQYF | TGTGCCAGCAGCTCGGGACTAGCGGGGGAGACAGATACGCAGTATTTT
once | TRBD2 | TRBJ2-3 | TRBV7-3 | CASSVGTSGRVVGDTQYF | TGTGCCAGCAGCGTCGGGACTAGCGGGAGAGTTGTAGGAGATACGCAGTATTTT
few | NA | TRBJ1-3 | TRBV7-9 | CASSLVGYSSGNTIYF | TGTGCCAGCAGCTTAGTTGGTTACTCCTCTGGAAACACCATATATTTT
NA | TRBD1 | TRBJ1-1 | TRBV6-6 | CASSGRGRGTEAFF | TGTGCCAGCAGTGGAAGGGGGCGCGGCACTGAAGCTTTCTTT
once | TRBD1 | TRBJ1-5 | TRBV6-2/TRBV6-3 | CASSYYPNRDRRGNQPQHF | TGTGCCAGCAGTTACTACCCAAACCGGGACAGACGAGGCAATCAGCCCCAGCATTTT
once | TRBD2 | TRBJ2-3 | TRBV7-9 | CASSFTSGVGGTDTQYF | TGTGCCAGCAGCTTTACTAGCGGAGTGGGGGGCACAGATACGCAGTATTTT
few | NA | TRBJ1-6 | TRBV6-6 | CASAAAVVDSPLHF | TGTGCCAGCGCCGCAGCGGTGGTCGATTCACCCCTCCACTTT
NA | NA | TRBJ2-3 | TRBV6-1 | CASSDLRLGTSTDTQYF | TGTGCCAGCAGTGATCTCCGACTAGGGACTAGCACAGATACGCAGTATTTT
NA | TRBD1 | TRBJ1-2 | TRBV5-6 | CASSLLGQDNGYTF | TGTGCCAGCAGCTTGCTGGGACAGGATAATGGCTACACCTTC
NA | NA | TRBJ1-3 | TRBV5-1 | CASSLDRAPGNTIYF | TGCGCCAGCAGCTTGGACAGGGCTCCTGGAAACACCATATATTTT
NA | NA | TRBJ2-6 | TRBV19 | CASSFGGGANVLTF | TGTGCCAGTAGTTTCGGGGGTGGGGCCAACGTCCTGACTTTC
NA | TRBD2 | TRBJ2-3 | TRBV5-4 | CASSRGGADTQYF | TGTGCCAGCAGCCGCGGGGGAGCAGATACGCAGTATTTT
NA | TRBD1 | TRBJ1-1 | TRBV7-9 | CASSLGEGQGDTEAFF | TGTGCCAGCAGCTTAGGGGAGGGACAGGGGGACACTGAAGCTTTCTTT
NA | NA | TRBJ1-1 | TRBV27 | CASSLRHPGSTEAFF | TGTGCCAGCAGCCTCCGACATCCTGGTAGCACTGAAGCTTTCTTT
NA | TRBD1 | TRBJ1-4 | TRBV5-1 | CASSPATGFDEKLFF | TGCGCCAGCAGCCCAGCGACAGGGTTTGACGAAAAACTGTTTTTT
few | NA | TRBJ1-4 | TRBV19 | CASTARAQNEKLFF | TGTGCCAGTACCGCGCGGGCGCAGAATGAAAAACTGTTTTTT
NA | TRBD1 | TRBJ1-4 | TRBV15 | CATSRDQGVNEKLFF | TGTGCCACCAGCAGAGACCAGGGGGTGAATGAAAAACTGTTTTTT
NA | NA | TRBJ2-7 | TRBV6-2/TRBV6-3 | CASSRSGWGYEQYF | TGTGCCAGCAGTCGTTCGGGATGGGGCTACGAGCAGTACTTC
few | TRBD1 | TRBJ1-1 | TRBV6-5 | CASRGQGVTEAFF | TGTGCCAGCAGGGGACAGGGGGTTACTGAAGCTTTCTTT
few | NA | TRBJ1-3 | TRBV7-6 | CASSAGPTLSGNTIYF | TGTGCCAGCAGCGCGGGACCGACTCTCTCTGGAAACACCATATATTTT
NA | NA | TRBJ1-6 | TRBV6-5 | CASSYSGRIHF | TGTGCCAGCAGTTACTCCGGTCGCATCCACTTT
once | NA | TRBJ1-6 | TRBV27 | CASSFQAYNSPLHF | TGTGCCAGCAGTTTTCAGGCTTATAATTCACCCCTCCACTTT
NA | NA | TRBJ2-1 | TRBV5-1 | CASSPAVSSYNEQFF | TGCGCCAGCAGCCCGGCGGTGAGCTCCTACAATGAGCAGTTCTTC
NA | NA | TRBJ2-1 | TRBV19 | CASSITRQSYNEQFF | TGTGCCAGTAGTATCACCCGTCAGTCCTACAATGAGCAGTTCTTC
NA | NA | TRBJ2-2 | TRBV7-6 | CASSHLRGLSLTGELFF | TGTGCCAGCAGCCATCTCCGGGGACTCTCCCTCACCGGGGAGCTGTTTTTT
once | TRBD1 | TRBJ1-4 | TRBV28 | CASSLLPRTGTEKLFF | TGTGCCAGCAGTTTACTTCCCCGGACAGGGACAGAAAAACTGTTTTTT
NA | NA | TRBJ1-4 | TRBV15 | CATSRESQSTNEKLFF | TGTGCCACCAGCAGAGAGTCACAGTCAACTAATGAAAAACTGTTTTTT
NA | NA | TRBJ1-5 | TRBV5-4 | CASSLQGRGQPQHF | TGTGCCAGCAGCTTACAAGGACGGGGTCAGCCCCAGCATTTT
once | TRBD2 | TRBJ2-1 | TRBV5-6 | CASSLAYSGSYSYNEQFF | TGTGCCAGCAGCTTGGCCTATAGCGGGAGCTACTCCTACAATGAGCAGTTCTTC
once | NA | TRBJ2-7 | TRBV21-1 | CASTLGQPYEQYF | TGTGCCAGCACCCTGGGACAGCCCTACGAGCAGTACTTC
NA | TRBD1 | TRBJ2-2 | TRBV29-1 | CSVETGGNTGELFF | TGCAGCGTTGAAACAGGGGGAAACACCGGGGAGCTGTTTTTT
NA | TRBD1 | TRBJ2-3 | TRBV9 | CASSREGARTDTQYF | TGTGCCAGCAGCCGCGAGGGGGCTCGCACAGATACGCAGTATTTT
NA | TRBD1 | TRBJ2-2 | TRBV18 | CASSTPEGQGINGELFF | TGTGCCAGCTCAACCCCCGAGGGACAGGGAATAAACGGGGAGCTGTTTTTT
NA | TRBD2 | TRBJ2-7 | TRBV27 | CASSLYGLATEQYF | TGTGCCAGCAGTTTATATGGACTAGCGACCGAGCAGTACTTC
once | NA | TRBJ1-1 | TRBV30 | CAWSVGSGTEAFF | TGTGCCTGGAGTGTCGGCTCGGGGACTGAAGCTTTCTTT
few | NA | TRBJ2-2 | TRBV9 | CASSRDFNTGELFF | TGTGCCAGCAGCCGGGACTTTAACACCGGGGAGCTGTTTTTT
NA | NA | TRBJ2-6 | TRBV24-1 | CATSSPGVMGANVLTF | TGTGCCACCAGTTCCCCCGGGGTTATGGGGGCCAACGTCCTGACTTTC
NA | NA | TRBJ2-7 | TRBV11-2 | CASSFGRQALQQYF | TGTGCCAGCAGCTTTGGGAGGCAGGCCCTCCAGCAGTACTTC
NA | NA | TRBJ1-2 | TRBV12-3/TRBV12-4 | CASSLARNYGYTF | TGTGCCAGCAGTTTAGCGCGTAACTATGGCTACACCTTC
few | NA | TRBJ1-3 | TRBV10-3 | CAISGTGNTIYF | TGTGCCATCAGCGGGACTGGAAACACCATATATTTT
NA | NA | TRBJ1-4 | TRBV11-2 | CASSLMHFEKLFF | TGTGCCAGCAGCTTAATGCACTTCGAAAAACTGTTTTTT
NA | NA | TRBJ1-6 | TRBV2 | CASRVNGEPLHF | TGTGCCAGCAGAGTCAACGGGGAACCCCTCCACTTT
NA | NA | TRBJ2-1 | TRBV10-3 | CAIRARDEQFF | TGTGCCATCCGTGCGAGAGATGAGCAGTTCTTC
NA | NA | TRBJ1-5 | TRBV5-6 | CASSLSGPSNQPQHF | TGTGCCAGCAGCTTAAGTGGCCCTAGCAATCAGCCCCAGCATTTT
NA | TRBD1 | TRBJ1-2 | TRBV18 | CASSPGVTGHSNYGYTF | TGTGCCAGCTCCCCTGGGGTGACAGGGCATTCTAACTATGGCTACACCTTC
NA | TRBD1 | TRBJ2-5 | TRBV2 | CASSPWDRGETQYF | TGTGCCAGCAGTCCATGGGACAGGGGCGAGACCCAGTACTTC
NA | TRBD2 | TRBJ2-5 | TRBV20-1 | CSASGLAGQETQYF | TGCAGTGCTAGTGGACTAGCGGGCCAAGAGACCCAGTACTTC
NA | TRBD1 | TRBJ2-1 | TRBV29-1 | CSVGRTGRGPNEQFF | TGCAGCGTTGGTAGGACAGGCAGGGGGCCGAATGAGCAGTTCTTC
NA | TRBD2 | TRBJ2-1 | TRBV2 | CASSISGREQFF | TGTGCCAGCTCCATTAGCGGGAGGGAGCAGTTCTTC
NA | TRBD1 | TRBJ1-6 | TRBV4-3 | CASSQDLGTVNSPLHF | TGCGCCAGCAGCCAAGATCTTGGGACAGTTAATTCACCCCTCCACTTT